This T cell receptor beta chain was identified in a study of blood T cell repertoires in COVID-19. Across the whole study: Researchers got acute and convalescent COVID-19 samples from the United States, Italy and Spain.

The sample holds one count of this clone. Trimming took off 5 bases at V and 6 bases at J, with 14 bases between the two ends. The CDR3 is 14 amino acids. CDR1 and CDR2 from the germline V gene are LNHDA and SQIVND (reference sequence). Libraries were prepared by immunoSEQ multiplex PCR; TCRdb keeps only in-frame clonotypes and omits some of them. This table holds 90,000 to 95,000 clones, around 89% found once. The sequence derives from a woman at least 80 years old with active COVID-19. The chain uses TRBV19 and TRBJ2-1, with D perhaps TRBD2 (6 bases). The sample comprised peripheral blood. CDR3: CASSSGGEINEQFF. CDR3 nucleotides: TGTGCCAGTAGTTCGGGCGGGGAAATCAATGAGCAGTTCTTC.